The source of this T cell receptor beta chain is a study of OX40 agonist ivuxolimab in advanced cancers. Study-wide points: A proportion of nonresponders additionally exhibited low normalized T-cell clonal expansion.

TCRdb's table, derived via immunoSEQ multiplex PCR, lists solely in-frame clones and lacks some. The table shows roughly 19,000 clones, with roughly four fifths occurring only once. This CDR3 comprises 12 residues. Germline CDR1 and CDR2: SEHNR and FQNEAQ (reference sequence). V was clipped by 2 bases and J by 5 bases, with 5 bases between them. A word on this clone: Antigen unknown.

The genes are TRBV7-9 and TRBJ2-3, with D hard to call. The sequencing used CD4+ or CD8+ T cells sorted from blood, collected in a trial of the OX40 agonist ivuxolimab. This receptor was taken from an adult with an advanced solid tumor such as melanoma, head and neck, liver or kidney cancer. The CDR3 bases are TGTGCCAGCAGCTTATATGGAGATACGCAGTATTTT. Translated, it gives CASSLYGDTQYF.